This T cell receptor (beta chain) was found in a study of vaccination and CD4 T cells after COVID-19 (dated 2022 in TCRdb). Study-level background: Every convalescent patient had a positive nasal swab PCR test for SARS-CoV-2, with mild disease in roughly nine patients and severe disease in one. In the convalescent cohort there were six males and four females, among whom were two Hispanic individuals, seven Caucasians, two Asians and one multiracial person. Participants received two doses of either the Pfizer-BioNTech BNT162b2 vaccine (n=8) or the Moderna mRNA-1273 vaccine (n=2). Post-COVID blood samples from convalescent patients were collected a median of approximately 93 days after diagnosis, with a range of roughly 35 to 170 days. Post-vaccine blood samples were obtained a median of approximately 74 days after the second vaccine dose, with a range of about 12 to 241 days. The spike-specific CD4+ TCR repertoire was compared before and after mRNA vaccination in approximately 9 COVID-19 convalescent patients and a handful of infection-naive healthy vaccine recipients.

The convalescent patients' positive SARS-CoV-2 PCR tests were from March to December 2020, which was before the Alpha, Beta and Delta variants emerged in the United States. PBMCs were separated from whole blood using Ficoll-Paque Plus gradient centrifugation and then either used fresh or cryopreserved at -140C. Overall study results and their limits: In convalescent patients, a median roughly 86% of post-vaccine SARS-CoV-2-reactive clones were detected only after vaccination, suggesting vaccine-specific priming. In convalescent patients, nearly all vaccine-specific clones (304 of 307) were found to be mono-reactive for SARS-CoV-2 spike rather than cross-reactive with common cold coronaviruses. Relatively few convalescent patients were included in the study, and early timepoints after natural infection were not analyzed. An increase in the median number of SARS-CoV-2-reactive clonotypes from 21 after infection to 35 to 40 after vaccination was observed, but the change was not found to be significant.

Remarks on this clonotype: The specificity of this receptor is unknown. Within one base of it there is no much larger clone, and no base qualities were kept.

The library was produced with PCR. Instrument on record: Illumina iSeq 100. Concerning the study's data processing: Non-productive sequences were removed, and CDR3s that did not start with C, did not end with F or W, or were shorter than 7 amino acids were discarded. Using R version 3.6.1, CDR3 homology was evaluated through Levenshtein distances (stringdist) along with unrooted phylogenetic trees (ape). Using fastp at Q25 and MiXCR, TCRdb reprocessed the public reads and kept productive beta chains. CDR3 protein duplicates are merged, each entry listing the most common genes and DNA. These V and J calls originate from TCRdb's pipeline instead of the authors' own analysis. In this sample the table shows fewer than 30,000 distinct CDR3 sequences, 45% to 55% of which occur a single time. The leading ten clones occupy about 0.95% of the sample. This clonotype was sampled from a human donor who had recovered from COVID-19. Sequenced here: CD4+ T cells from blood, sampled before SARS-CoV-2 vaccination.

The encoded CDR3 is CASSLALGQPQHF. The nucleotides are TGTGCCAGCAGCCTGGCGTTGGGGCAGCCCCAGCATTTT. The chain links TRBV7-9 with TRBJ1-5, with an unclear D gene assignment. The junction shows trimming of 5 bases on V and 7 bases on J, plus 12 bases between the germline ends. From the cysteine through the phenylalanine, the CDR3 covers 13 amino acids. Only CDR3 DNA remains: 39 bases, in frame from the first base. CDR1 SEHNR and CDR2 FQNEAQ were looked up in the germline V gene (reference sequence).